This T cell receptor (beta chain) was identified during a study of shared clonotypes between healthy human individuals (dated by TCRdb to between 2020 and 2021). Background for the entire study: A couple of women and a few men aged 18 to 49 years were included in the cohort. For each donor, three plates each were used for CD4 naive and CD4 memory, two plates were used for CD8 naive, and one plate was used for CD8 memory. The study deeply sequenced blood TCR repertoires of five healthy adults to estimate repertoire size and the extent of clonotype sharing between individuals. To increase sequencing depth and limit assay-specific biases, TCR repertoire library preparation and sequencing were carried out by different laboratories using diverse techniques. Each donor's leukapheresis produced roughly between roughly 0.85 and 9.5 billion PBMCs. Study-wide findings and limitations: Sharing across several donors was observed for 5% to 6.5% of naive CD4, over 3% of naive CD8, about 2.5% of memory CD4, and over 0.3% of memory CD8 clonotypes. Even with the large sequencing depth, rarefaction of the sorted-subset datasets indicated that sequencing was incomplete. Sampling was restricted to blood, and TCR repertoires in tissues likely differ from the TCR repertoires found in blood. Clonotypes shared by all four sorted-subset donors showed higher generation probabilities than non-shared clonotypes. The small number of donors limited the genetic and exposure-history diversity represented. Estimated clonotype richness was generally larger for naive than for memory subsets. Based on pairwise subsampling, the degree of clonotype sharing among donors was expected to be affected by sequencing depth.

Donors were healthy HIV-negative adults with no recently reported acute infections or vaccinations. Only Caucasian adults living in Nashville, Tennessee, USA were represented among the donors. CD4+ T cells were enriched through magnetic negative selection, after which naive cells were positively selected on CD45RA and the remaining negative fraction served as the memory subset. Blood was collected by leukapheresis, and PBMCs were isolated by Ficoll-Histopaque density gradient centrifugation and then cryopreserved in liquid nitrogen vapor phase. Purity and quantity of every magnetically sorted T cell population were checked by analytical flow cytometry. Genomic DNA was isolated from each sorted fraction and quantified by UV absorbance on a Nanodrop 2000c. For this clone: Its recognized antigen is unknown. Per-base quality was not reported, and no clone a single base away is much larger than it.

TCR CDR3 regions were amplified from genomic DNA by multiplex PCR using the deep immunoSEQ assay. For each cell subset, the extracted genomic DNA was distributed evenly across all wells of several immunoSEQ 96-well plates, and each plate served as one replicate. For sorted subsets, around 0.2 ug genomic DNA, equal to tens of thousands of T cell genomes, was loaded into each replicate PCR. The purified libraries were quantified using a Qubit 3.0 fluorometer, sized with a Bioanalyzer 2100, and then quantified again using the KAPA Library Quantification kit. Every immunoSEQ 96-well plate was sequenced on a separate single-read 150-cycle Illumina NextSeq 550 flow cell. In the authors' own workflow: Because the immunoSEQ output held only junctional sequences and lacked quality scores, the filtering could not match the filtering applied to full-length reads. Sequences were annotated with PyIR, a Python wrapper for IgBLAST v1.9, using IMGT germline references to assign V/J genes and CDR3. Reads were filtered out if the reads had weak V/J assignments (E-value above 1e-6), no CDR3, stop codons, out-of-frame junctions, or ambiguous translated residues. A V3J clonotype was defined by an identical inferred V gene, J gene, and CDR3 amino acid sequence. The percentage overlap between two repertoires was calculated by dividing the number of shared unique clonotypes by the size of the smaller repertoire. Repertoire richness was assessed with RTK rarefaction, the Chao1 estimator, and Recon v2.1 estimates of unobserved clonotypes. OLGA was used to compute generation probabilities for all TCRbeta clonotypes that the gDNA method yielded from a handful of donors. Entries here come from immuneACCESS through TCRdb and include only in-frame sequences with V and J called. Some clones fail to appear in such tables; in the studies checked, an unresolved V gene covers under half of the shortfall, and the cause of the remainder is unknown. That table gives V, J and clone size, and the DNA gave D and trimming. This sample gives a few million clones in total; around 94% of them show up just once. Roughly 0.13% of the sample is in the top ten clones.

The CDR3, from cysteine to phenylalanine, totals 15 residues. Kept here is only the CDR3 DNA, which spans 45 bases and is read in frame from base 1. V was cut back by 3 bases and J by 6 bases, leaving a gap of 15 bases between them. According to the germline V gene (reference sequence), CDR1 reads SGHNT and CDR2 reads YYREEE. This clonotype was obtained from a man younger than 35 in good health. The sequence joins TRBV5-4 to TRBJ2-2; matching of 6 bases hints at TRBD1 as the D gene. Sequenced input: naive CD4+ T cells sorted from blood. This specimen's cell subset or site label, per the study, means: CD45RA+ positively selected. The CDR3 protein sequence reads: CASSYQNTGPGELFF. The nucleotide sequence reads as follows: TGTGCCAGCAGCTACCAAAATACAGGGCCCGGGGAGCTGTTTTTT.